This T cell receptor beta chain was sequenced during a study of blood T cell repertoires in COVID-19. TCRdb's copy holds only in-frame clones and misses some; the assay was immunoSEQ multiplex PCR. The table has roughly 170,000 clones, around 85% seen once. Trimming left V 4 bases short and J 4 bases short, with 12 bases between. This CDR3 spans 13 amino acids. In germline, CDR1 is SGHRS, CDR2 YFSETQ. Sequencing used peripheral blood. This TCR was sampled from a man in his sixties or seventies with active or convalescent COVID-19. The chain has TRBV5-1 and TRBJ2-7, with D maybe TRBD2 (7 bases). The CDR3 DNA follows: TGCGCCAGCAGCGGGGGGGCGGGGTACGAGCAGTACTTC. It is translated as CASSGGAGYEQYF.